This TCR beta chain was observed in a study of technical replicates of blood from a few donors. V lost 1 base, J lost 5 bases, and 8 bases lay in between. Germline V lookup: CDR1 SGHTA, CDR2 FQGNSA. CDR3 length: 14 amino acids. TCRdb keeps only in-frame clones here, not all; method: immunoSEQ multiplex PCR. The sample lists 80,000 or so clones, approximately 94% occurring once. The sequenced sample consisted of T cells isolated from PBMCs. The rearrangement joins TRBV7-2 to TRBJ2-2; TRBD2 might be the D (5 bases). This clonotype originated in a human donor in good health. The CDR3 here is CASSLGPGTGELFF. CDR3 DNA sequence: TGTGCCAGCAGCTTAGGTCCGGGGACCGGGGAGCTGTTTTTT.